The sequence of this T cell receptor (beta chain) was determined in a study of cytomegalovirus exposure and HLA in healthy donors listed by TCRdb under 2017. Background on the whole study: An earlier analysis of 550 to 700 of the donors reported approximately 300 Gb of sequence data and 117 million unique TCR beta sequences from approximately 180 million T cells. An early release covering 550 to 650 HLA-typed donors comprised 300 to 350 gigabases of sequencing data and roughly 86 million unique TCR sequences. Of the 300 to 500 genotyped donors, roughly 80% were placed in the genetic ancestry cluster associated with self-reported Caucasian donors. The study aimed to test whether signatures of past pathogen exposure could be identified by cataloging public T cell receptors. Using immunosequencing, the study profiled T cell repertoires from 500 to 800 subjects and related those repertoires to cytomegalovirus serostatus. A separate validation cohort of approximately 130 different subjects was used in addition to the approximately 670-subject first cohort. High-throughput TCR immunosequencing, statistical association of individual TCRs with disease status, and machine learning were combined to predict cytomegalovirus infection status. To study patterns of TCR occurrence, a later analysis re-analyzed previously published TCR beta repertoires from 600 to 750 donors and added high-resolution HLA genotyping. Rather than drawing on any new phenotypic data, the later analysis identified candidate immune exposures from TCR beta sequences and the way those sequences occurred across donors. To decide whether each TCR beta V gene segment behaved as functional or pseudogenic, an earlier analysis of approximately 590 of the donors relied on high-throughput TCR beta sequencing. Donor age, sex, ethnicity and CMV serostatus were collected together with the repertoire data. A later genetic analysis took genome-wide SNP genotypes for about three fifths of the 666 donors and used that subset as a discovery cohort. Every repertoire in the discovery cohort had been generated on one and the same sequencing platform. Both class I and class II loci were covered by HLA typing, at four-digit resolution. Typing coverage varied by locus: roughly 629-640 donors for A, B, C, DRB1 and DQB1; approximately 560 for DQA1; around 610 for DPA1; approximately 450 for DPB1. Several DR-DQ haplotypes were treated as single units for association and clustering because of strong linkage in the cohort. On average, roughly 250,000 unique TCR beta nucleotide sequences were sequenced per donor among 350 to 400 genotyped donors of the cohort, with around 19% of those sequences being non-productive.

Concerning this clone: What antigen it recognizes has not been identified. The record has no base qualities; no much larger clone is one base away.

The CDR1 and CDR2 encoded by the germline V gene (reference sequence) are MNHNY and SVGAGI. The trim is 5 bases for V and 1 base for J, with a gap of 5 bases between the germline ends. The CDR3 measures 12 amino acids from cysteine to phenylalanine. Here the CDR3 DNA is all that survives: 36 bases in frame from base 1. Broad study findings and their caveats: A later analysis found that HLA-associated TCR beta chains were more clonally expanded and had lower generation probabilities than equally common non-associated chains. The sequencing pipeline was judged likely to have produced a cluster of highly shared sequence variants as a technical artifact. CMV serostatus was the only immune exposure information available for the cohort. The authors suggested that the approach could potentially be extended to other disease states and immunological phenotypes. Most TCR sequences were seen in very few donors, while some public TCRs were found in many individuals. In vitro tests confirmed that a few of the cytomegalovirus-associated TCR beta chains recognize cytomegalovirus antigens. Several of the top co-occurrence clusters appeared to be linked to parvovirus B19, influenza, CMV and Epstein-Barr virus, according to a later analysis. In an earlier analysis of around 600 of the donors, most TCR beta V segments appeared in productive rearrangements about 87% or about 30% of the time, broadly matching IMGT annotations. A total of roughly 160 TCR beta chains were listed by the study as associated with cytomegalovirus. Compared with the approximately 700-donor mean, donors in an Asian-associated ancestry cluster had fewer N-insertions in productive TCRs, according to a later genetic analysis. Presence/absence analyses assumed roughly uniform sequencing depth across donors, an assumption that may not hold. V-gene and J-gene trimming of TCR beta chains was associated with a missense DCLRE1C variant in a later genetic analysis, and the association was replicated in an independent cohort. Linkage disequilibrium might explain the correlated functional status among segregating V segments, but an unknown experimental factor could not be excluded. Because the 87-base-pair reads could not distinguish some IMGT-functional V segments, including TRBV6-2 and TRBV6-3, those segments were excluded. Because counts were too low, roughly 17 rarely observed V segments, including chromosome 9 orphons, were left out of the earlier analysis of 500 to 750 of the donors. When HLA alleles, especially DR and DQ, strongly co-occurred, attributing TCR associations to individual alleles was difficult. The classifier was reported to diagnose cytomegalovirus status with high specificity and sensitivity in both the original and validation cohorts. Only TCR beta chains were sequenced in this cohort, and the absence of alpha or paired-chain data limited detectable features. Because HLA typing was unavailable for some donors at each locus, only the typed subset was used in association tests. A further reported finding was that TCR beta sequences accurately predicted the HLA-A and HLA-B alleles for most subjects in the first cohort. A later analysis found that TCR association rates varied across HLA loci, with DRB1 alleles showing the most associated TCRs and HLA-C alleles the fewest. A later analysis found that most CMV-associated TCR beta chains appeared HLA-restricted, with HLA associations seemingly driven largely by CMV exposure. At a false discovery rate of 0.05, a later analysis linked around 15,000 TCR beta sequences to specific HLA alleles.

The cohort was made up of 650 to 700 healthy bone marrow donors. Cohort members were all nominally healthy when sampled, although unrecorded immune exposures were likely present. Of the 700 or so cohort members, 289 had a positive CMV serostatus and approximately 400 had a negative one, while no CMV serostatus was recorded for the donor. Every donor gave a peripheral blood sample, and the peripheral blood mononuclear cells from that sample were used for TCR beta sequencing. The Qiagen DNeasy Blood Extraction Kit was used to extract genomic DNA from the blood cell samples. Library preparation employed the immunoSEQ multiplex PCR assay. For the multiplex PCR, a mixture combining 60 forward primers for TCR Vbeta segments and 13 reverse primers for TCR Jbeta segments was used. The CDR3 region of rearranged TCR beta genes was amplified from genomic DNA by a multiplex PCR assay. On the Illumina HiSeq System, the amplified TCR beta libraries were sequenced as 87-base-pair reads. Turning to the authors' computational methods: In a later analysis, around 80 million unique TCR beta chains were counted across the 666 repertoires, and about 9.9 million of these chains were shared by at least two donors. Raw reads were error-corrected and collapsed into unique sequences by a nearest-neighbor algorithm in which closely related sequences were merged to remove PCR and sequencing errors. V, D and J gene segments were assigned by aligning CDR3 sequences to IMGT reference sequences. For a sequence to be retained, a match of at least six nucleotides was required to both a V gene segment and a J gene segment. Rearrangements were classified as productive when the CDR3 lacked stop codons and remained in frame with V and J, and all other rearrangements were classified as non-productive. CDR3 was defined by IMGT convention, running from the second conserved V-encoded cysteine to the conserved J-encoded phenylalanine. Sequences without an unambiguous match to a single V gene segment were excluded from the earlier analysis of 450 to 650 of the donors. An earlier analysis of 587 of the donors classified V segments as functional when productive rearrangements were above 56.7% and as segregating when the standard deviation between donors was above 5%. A statistical classification framework was built for diagnosing cytomegalovirus status from the catalog of TCR beta chain sequences. A later analysis assigned V and J genes by comparing TCR nucleotide sequences with IMGT/GENE-DB human TR gene sequences. In a later analysis, CDR3 sequences and most-parsimonious VDJ recombination scenarios were assigned using the TCRdist pipeline. In a later analysis, each TCR beta chain was defined by its CDR3 amino acid sequence together with its V-gene family, and reads without a unique V-gene family were excluded. In a later analysis, 500 to 650 highly shared, low-generation-probability nucleotide sequences were removed to address suspected cross-contamination and a sequencing artifact. In a later analysis, a clonal expansion index for each public chain was calculated from normalized within-repertoire ranks of inferred template counts. A later analysis computed generation probabilities with a VDJ recombination model fitted to out-of-frame rearrangements, and checked the results against IGoR. In a later analysis, TCR-TCR, TCR-HLA and TCR-CMV co-occurrence was scored with hypergeometric tests, and a repertoire-size bias correction was applied to TCR pairs. A later analysis estimated false discovery rates by permuting HLA or CMV assignments 20 times. In a later analysis, co-occurring TCRs were grouped with DBSCAN, and TCRdist sequence similarity was added when clustering was performed within HLA-allele-positive subsets. Repertoires with fewer than 30,000 or more than 120,000 public chains, plus five repertoires with anomalous nucleotide sharing, were excluded from co-occurrence clustering. The source is immuneACCESS, and TCRdb retained only in-frame sequences with V and J called. Part of the clones is not carried over; for the studies checked, unresolved V genes explain less than half of this, and the remainder is unexplained. That table furnishes V, J and clone size, whereas the DNA furnished D and trimming. The sample table holds about 94,000 clones, of which more than 75% were seen once. The ten largest clones capture 10% of the sample.

Sequencing used PBMCs. The rearranged segments are TRBV6-6 and TRBJ1-2; a tentative D match to TRBD1 spans 5 bases. This sequence was found in a human donor in good health. The DNA sequence is as follows: TGTGCCAGCAGTGACAGTAACTATGGCTACACCTTC. This codes for CASSDSNYGYTF.